This T cell receptor beta chain was identified during a study of blood T cell repertoires in COVID-19. The CDR3 has 15 amino acids. Germline CDR1 reads LNHDA; CDR2 reads SQIVND (reference sequence). The J segment lost 5 bases and the V segment lost 6 bases, leaving 10 bases of the junction unmatched. The protocol was immunoSEQ multiplex PCR, while the TCRdb copy is restricted to in-frame clones and leaves out a portion. The sample has about 42,000 clones; about 88% are singletons. The source is a human donor in a cohort sampled during active COVID-19. The V and J genes are TRBV19 and TRBJ2-3; 8 nucleotides align to TRBD1. Sequencing used peripheral blood. The CDR3 here is CASSGDRLRIDTQYF. CDR3 nucleotides: TGTGCCAGTAGCGGGGACAGGTTAAGAATAGATACGCAGTATTTT.